The 9 T cell receptor beta chains below all came from one sample that was sequenced in a study of T cells in Graves' hyperthyroidism and ophthalmopathy (dated by TCRdb to between 2018 and 2021). To prepare the library, multiplex PCR was applied. Instrument used: Illumina HiSeq 2000. Amplification of TCR beta CDR3 regions was carried out from RNA transcripts. The TCR CDR3 was subjected to a first round of RT-PCR using the HTBI primer set and the Qiagen OneStep RT-PCR kit. Using fastp trimming at Q25 and MiXCR clonotype assembly, TCRdb reanalyzed the public sequencing data and kept in-frame beta chains. Every CDR3 protein is listed once, alongside the most common genes and DNA of its rows. The sample table records around 210,000 distinct CDR3 sequences; 17% of these occur just once. Jointly, the top ten make up 53% of the sample. The sequencing input was blood. The receptors here all came from a woman aged 45 to 65 with Graves' hyperthyroidism.

This clonotype was seen repeatedly, ten times or more. The chain uses TRBV3-1 and TRBJ2-5; D possibly uses TRBD1 or TRBD2 (5 bases each). V was shortened by 1 base and J by 4 bases, with 16 bases between the two germline ends. CDR1 LGHDT and CDR2 YNNKEL come from the germline V gene (reference sequence). This CDR3 contains 16 residues. Here the CDR3 DNA reads TGTGCCAGCAGCCAAGTATCAGGGACCTTTGGAGAGACCCAGTACTTC. It yields the protein CASSQVSGTFGETQYF.

In the case of this clonotype: A read error may be the cause here, since a much bigger clone is one base away. The CDR3 carries no conserved terminal phenylalanine or tryptophan, so it likely arises from a read error. The chain carries TRBV28 and TRBJ1-2; D is uncertain. V was shortened by 7 bases and J by 2 bases, with 14 bases between the two germline ends. The germline gives CDR1 MDHEN, CDR2 SYDVKM. The CDR3 is made up of 14 amino acids. This chain's CDR3 is CASTAPRGNYGYTL. The CDR3 DNA is TGTGCCAGCACCGCCCCTCGGGGAAACTATGGCTACACCCTC.

The V gene is TRBV12-5, the J gene TRBJ2-5, with D possibly matching TRBD1 (6 bases). Germline-derived CDR1 and CDR2 are LGHNT and FRNRAP. V was clipped by 3 bases and J by 3 bases, with 20 bases between them. The CDR3 length is 17 residues. CDR3 sequence: CASGFGTSPLGEETQYF. The CDR3 DNA sequence: TGTGCTAGTGGTTTCGGGACATCCCCCCTCGGAGAAGAGACCCAGTACTTC.

CDR3 nucleotides: TGTGCCAGCAGCCCCGGACTAGCGGGATTAAATGAGCAGTTCTTC. Translated, it gives CASSPGLAGLNEQFF. The chain links TRBV7-3 to TRBJ2-1; the match to TRBD2 covers 12 bases. This CDR3 comprises 15 residues. Germline CDR1 is SGHTA and CDR2 is FQGTGA. J gave up 7 bases and V 5 bases, and 6 bases lay outside the gene matches.

The CDR3 protein is CASSLGGDPGNTIYF. The CDR3 bases are TGTGCCAGCAGCTTAGGGGGGGACCCTGGAAACACCATATATTTT. The chain joins TRBV7-9 to TRBJ1-3; D possibly corresponds to TRBD1 (5 bases). This CDR3 is 15 amino acids long. Trimming shortened V by 1 base and J by 2 bases, and 9 bases separated the two germline ends. Germline-derived CDR1 and CDR2 are SEHNR and FQNEAQ (reference sequence).

This clonotype was observed a few times. The chain has TRBV14 and TRBJ2-2; perhaps TRBD2 as D (5 bases). This CDR3 spans 15 amino acids. CDR1 is SGHDN, CDR2 FVKESK, per germline. Between the trimmed V and J ends, which lost 6 bases and 0 bases, there was a span of 11 bases. CDR3 nucleotide sequence: TGTGCCAGCAGGTCGCGGACTTCGAACACCGGGGAGCTGTTTTTT. Translated, it gives CASRSRTSNTGELFF.

Comments on this clonotype: A much larger clone sits a single nucleotide away, making a read error possible. This chain's CDR3 is CASSLAGEADEQYF. The CDR3, as DNA: TGCGCCAGCAGCTTGGCCGGGGAGGCGGATGAGCAGTACTTC. This chain links TRBV5-1 with TRBJ2-1; weak D call: TRBD2 (6 bases). With the DNA end fitting TRBJ2-7 better, the J assignment may be wrong. The length of the CDR3 is 14 residues. Looked up from germline, CDR1 is SGHRS and CDR2 is YFSETQ.

Concerning this clonotype: The missing conserved phenylalanine or tryptophan at the end of this CDR3 makes a read error likely. The V and J genes are TRBV20-1 and TRBJ1-3; D perhaps matches TRBD1 (6 bases). The CDR3 is made up of 13 amino acids. The V gene's germline CDR1 is DFQATT and CDR2 SNEGSKA (reference sequence). The V gene lost 3 bases and the J gene lost 1 base, with 7 bases spanning the gap. The CDR3 region has the DNA TGCAGTGCTAGCCAGGGGTCTGGAAACACCATATATCTT. This encodes CSASQGSGNTIYL.

In this sample, this clonotype turned up many times. V is TRBV6-1 and J is TRBJ1-2; D uncertain. V was shortened by 1 base and J by 4 bases, with 10 bases between the two germline ends. The germline CDR1 and CDR2 sequences are MNHNS and SASEGT. This CDR3 is 14 amino acids long. As DNA, the CDR3 is TGTGCCAGCAGTGAAGTAGGGTTTGGCTATGGCTACACCTTC. It translates to CASSEVGFGYGYTF.